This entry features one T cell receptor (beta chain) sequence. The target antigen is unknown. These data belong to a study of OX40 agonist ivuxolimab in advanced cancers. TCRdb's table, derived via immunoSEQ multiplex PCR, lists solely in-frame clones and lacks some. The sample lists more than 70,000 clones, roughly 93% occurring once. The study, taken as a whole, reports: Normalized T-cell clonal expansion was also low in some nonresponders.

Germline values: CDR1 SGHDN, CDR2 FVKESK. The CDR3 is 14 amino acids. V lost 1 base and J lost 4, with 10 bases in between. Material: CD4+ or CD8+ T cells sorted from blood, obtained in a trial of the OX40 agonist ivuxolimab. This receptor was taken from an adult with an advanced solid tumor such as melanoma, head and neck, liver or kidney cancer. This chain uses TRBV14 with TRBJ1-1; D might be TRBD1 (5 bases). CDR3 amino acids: CASSQATGGTEAFF. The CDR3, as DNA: TGTGCCAGCAGCCAAGCCACGGGGGGCACTGAAGCTTTCTTT.